The clone carrying this T cell receptor (beta chain) was found once. The data were obtained in a study of blood T cell repertoires in COVID-19. Assay: immunoSEQ multiplex PCR; the TCRdb copy retains only in-frame clones and omits some. This table holds some 130,000 clones, roughly 69% found once. Germline values: CDR1 SGHDT, CDR2 YYEEEE. The CDR3 consists of 17 residues. The ends lost 0 bases at V and 6 bases at J; junction bases unmatched: 13. This receptor was taken from a woman in her seventies with acute or convalescent COVID-19. V usage is TRBV5-6 and J usage is TRBJ2-3; 7 nucleotides align to TRBD2. Sequencing input: peripheral blood. The CDR3 reads CASSLGLWDLGGDTQYF. In nucleotides, the CDR3 is TGTGCCAGCAGCTTGGGGCTCTGGGACCTGGGGGGGGATACGCAGTATTTT.